The rows below give T cell receptor beta chains drawn from one sample of a study of molecular identifiers for immune sequencing clone quantification. TCRdb redid the calling of the PCR reads with MiXCR, one entry per CDR3 protein. This sample carries 75,000 to 95,000 distinct CDR3 sequences, about 23% of them seen once, and the ten largest clones take 0.75% to 0.9%. Specimen: naive CD8+ T cells from blood, with Jurkat cell RNA spiked in. The receptors here all came from a human donor in good health. Some libraries in this study had Jurkat cell RNA spiked in. Both conserved end residues are part of each CDR3. Each record gives: V gene, D gene, J gene, clone size, CDR3 DNA, CDR3 protein. D genes are given only for firm matches. Expanded clones get a size class; other rows say once, few or many, or leave the size out.

>TRBV19|-|TRBJ1-5|many
TGTGCCAGCGACGGACAAAGCAGGGATAGCAATCAGCCCCAGCATTTT
CASDGQSRDSNQPQHF
>TRBV20-1|TRBD2|TRBJ2-1|-
TGCAGTGCTAGGACTAGCGGCTACAATGAGCAGTTCTTC
CSARTSGYNEQFF
>TRBV4-1|TRBD1|TRBJ2-7|few
TGCGCCAGCAGCCAAGAGGACAGGGGATTCTCCTACGAGCAGTACTTC
CASSQEDRGFSYEQYF
>TRBV27|-|TRBJ2-7|-
TGTGCCAGCAGTTTAAGTTTCCCCGGGGCCTACGAGCAGTACTTC
CASSLSFPGAYEQYF
>TRBV4-3|TRBD1|TRBJ2-7|many
TGCGCCAGCAGCCAGGGACAGGGGGCCTACGAGCAGTACTTC
CASSQGQGAYEQYF
>TRBV30|-|TRBJ2-1|few
TGTGCCTGGAGTATTTCTGGAAACAATGAGCAGTTCTTC
CAWSISGNNEQFF
>TRBV6-6|-|TRBJ2-5|few
TGTGCCAGCAGTTACGATGTGGTTATAGAGACCCAGTACTTC
CASSYDVVIETQYF
>TRBV28|-|TRBJ1-5|many
TGTGCCAGCAACCCTCCGGGAAGCAATCAGCCCCAGCATTTT
CASNPPGSNQPQHF
>TRBV6-6|-|TRBJ2-4|-
TGTGCCAGCAGCGAAACGGGGGTAGTCAAAAACATTCAGTACTTC
CASSETGVVKNIQYF
>TRBV4-1|TRBD1|TRBJ2-7|-
TGCGCCAGCAGCCAAGATCCTGGGAGAGGACAGGGGATTTACGAGCAGTACTTC
CASSQDPGRGQGIYEQYF
>TRBV7-9|-|TRBJ2-2|-
TGTGCCAGCAGATCGGTCTACACCGGGGAGCTGTTTTTT
CASRSVYTGELFF
>TRBV7-6|TRBD2|TRBJ2-3|-
TGTGCCAGCAGCTTAGATGTAGCGGGGGCCCCCACAGATACGCAGTATTTT
CASSLDVAGAPTDTQYF
>TRBV12-3/TRBV12-4|TRBD2|TRBJ2-3|many
TGTGCCAGCACCCCTCACGCGGGGGGGCAGACAGATACGCAGTATTTT
CASTPHAGGQTDTQYF
>TRBV24-1|-|TRBJ2-5|many
TGTGCCACCAGTGTCCCTGGCAAAGCTCGAGGCGGAGAGACCCAGTACTTC
CATSVPGKARGGETQYF
>TRBV13|-|TRBJ1-5|many
TGTGCCAGCAGCCGGGAACGCAATCAGCCCCAGCATTTT
CASSRERNQPQHF
>TRBV6-5|-|TRBJ2-7|-
TGTGCCAGCAGTTACTCGAGTGGTGCCCTCTCTTACGAGCAGTACTTC
CASSYSSGALSYEQYF
>TRBV12-3/TRBV12-4|-|TRBJ2-6|many
TGTGCCAGCAGTATGACGTCGTCTGGGGCCAACGTCCTGACTTTC
CASSMTSSGANVLTF
>TRBV9|TRBD2|TRBJ2-1|few
TGTGCCAGCAGCGTATGGACTAGCGGGAGAGGGGCCTACAAGGAGCAGTTCTTC
CASSVWTSGRGAYKEQFF
>TRBV7-9|TRBD2|TRBJ2-5|-
TGTGCCAGCAGCCCTAAGCGGGAGGGGTCTTTGGCGGAGACCCAGTACTTC
CASSPKREGSLAETQYF
>TRBV27|TRBD1|TRBJ2-3|many
TGTGCCAGCAGTTTATTGGTGGGACAGGGGGACCGGACAGATACGCAGTATTTT
CASSLLVGQGDRTDTQYF
>TRBV12-3/TRBV12-4|TRBD2|TRBJ2-2|-
TGTGCCAGCAGTTCCTTCGGGGGGGTTACCGGGGAGCTGTTTTTT
CASSSFGGVTGELFF
>TRBV4-1|-|TRBJ2-1|-
TGCGCCAGCAGCGCCGGGGGCAGGAATGAGCAGTTCTTC
CASSAGGRNEQFF
>TRBV19|-|TRBJ1-5|-
TGTGCCAGTACCTCGGACAGCTATAGCAATCAGCCCCAGCATTTT
CASTSDSYSNQPQHF